This T cell receptor beta chain was obtained from a study of graft-versus-host responses after intestinal transplantation (dated by TCRdb to the early 2020s). About the full investigation: The transplants that recipients got were multivisceral, liver-intestinal, or isolated intestinal. All recipients received anti-thymocyte globulin induction followed by maintenance tacrolimus and steroids for two to four years. After intestinal transplantation, graft-versus-host and host-versus-graft alloreactive T cell clones in the graft, circulation and bone marrow were tracked using bulk TCR-beta CDR3 sequencing. Alloreactive clones were identified by sequencing pre-transplant mixed lymphocyte reaction products and comparing them with unstimulated pre-transplant donor and recipient T cells. A cohort of 24 intestinal transplant recipients, including one retransplant, was enrolled, and a few patients lacking pretransplant specimens were excluded. Donor T cell macrochimerism was defined as a peak of at least 4% donor T cells among recipient peripheral blood mononuclear cells. Rather than being sequenced by the commercial service, samples from a few later patients were sequenced in-house on an Illumina MiSeq and processed with MiXCR. Broad study findings and their caveats: The relatively low number and heterogeneity of intestinal transplant patients limited the conclusions. GvH clones were detected in recipient bone marrow, and some appeared earlier in ileal mucosa or blood, consistent with an intestinal mucosal origin. Patients with donor T cell macrochimerism had high GvH to HvG T cell clonal ratios in their allografts. Peak levels of circulating GvH clones were associated with declines in HvG clones early after transplant.

The protocol used for the library was the immunoSEQ multiplex PCR assay. High-throughput TCR-beta CDR3 sequencing of genomic DNA from most patients was performed by Adaptive Biotechnologies. On the study's bioinformatics: TCR sequencing data for roughly 20 patients were retrieved from Adaptive's ImmunoSEQ software; a few other patients were processed with MiXCR and VDJtools. CDR3 nucleotide sequences shared between donor and recipient were removed because their origin could not be assigned. To count as alloreactive, a clone needed at least 2-fold expansion over unstimulated cells and a minimum CFSE-low frequency of 0.002% (template counts) or 0.001% (read counts). Clones detected in sequenced pre-transplant spleen, lymph node, or MLR CFSE-low populations of the donor or recipient were defined as mappable. The cumulative frequency of alloreactive clones was calculated as a percentage of all sequences, weighted by copy number. TCRdb retrieved this table from immuneACCESS and kept in-frame rearrangements only. Not all clones are present; in checked studies, unresolved V genes account for under half, and no reason is known for the remainder. V and J calls and clone size are given by that table; D and trimming were obtained from the DNA. Recorded for this sample are 7,500 to 8,500 clones; around four fifths of them occurred a single time. The ten largest clones add up to 10% of the sample.

From the cysteine through the phenylalanine, the CDR3 covers 14 amino acids. The retained sequence is limited to the CDR3, 42 bases, with the frame set at the first base. The CDR1 and CDR2 encoded by the germline V gene (reference sequence) are GTSNPN and SVGIG. Intraepithelial and lamina propria lymphocytes were isolated from graft specimens using dithiothreitol, EDTA incubations and collagenase D digestion. Bulk TCR-beta sequencing was performed on serial intestinal graft biopsy specimens collected as late as 600 days after transplant. About this clone: There is no known antigen for this receptor. Base-call qualities are not available, and no considerably larger clone is one nucleotide away.

The specimen comprised ileum tissue, sampled roughly 130 days after transplant. The chain employs TRBV30 and TRBJ2-2, with a weak D call of TRBD2 (5 bases match). This receptor was identified in a human patient who received an intestinal transplant, so some T cells may come from the graft donor. The CDR3 region has the sequence CARGRGLNTGELFF. The DNA sequence follows: TGTGCGAGAGGTAGAGGGTTGAACACCGGGGAGCTGTTTTTT.